This T cell receptor beta chain was captured in a study of shared clonotypes between healthy human individuals. Study-wide findings and caveats: Tissue TCR repertoires likely differ from these blood-only repertoires. Memory subsets generally showed smaller estimated richness than naive subsets did.

Several immunoSEQ plates held equal portions of the genomic DNA taken from each subset. As handled by the study authors: ImmunoSEQ gave junction-only sequences without quality scores, so filtering differed. The protocol was immunoSEQ multiplex PCR, while the TCRdb copy is restricted to in-frame clones and leaves out a portion. V, J and clone size are those of that table, while D and trimming were read from the DNA. The sample holds millions of clones, around 96% seen once. About this clone itself: Its specificity is unknown.

Naive CD8 populations comprised CD45RO-negative cells positively selected for CCR7, excluding terminally differentiated effector memory CD45RA+ cells. CDR3 length equals 16 residues. The germline V gene encodes CDR1 MGHRA and CDR2 YSYEKL. Trimming removed 0 bases from V and 1 base from J, with 13 bases in between. This sequence was found in a man aged 18 to 29 in good health. Sequencing input: naive CD8+ T cells sorted from blood. This chain uses TRBV4-1 with TRBJ2-7; D is ambiguous. The CDR3 sequence is CASSQDGVGGSYEQYF. In nucleotides, the CDR3 is TGCGCCAGCAGCCAAGATGGGGTCGGCGGTTCCTACGAGCAGTACTTC.